This T cell receptor (beta chain) emerged from a study of human T cells and chemical hapten exposure. The CDR3 loop spans 17 amino acids. The ends were cut back, 1 base at V and 1 base at J, with 16 bases in the middle. Germline-derived CDR1 and CDR2 are KGHSH and LQKENI. TCRdb reanalysed the RACE reads using MiXCR and keeps one entry per CDR3 protein. The repertoire has some 89,000 distinct CDR3 sequences, about 9.4% of them found once; the top ten carry about 2.5%. Time point: patch test 2, 6 weeks after DPC sensitization. The treatment denotes: therapeutic diphenylcyclopropenone sensitization with weekly scalp DPC.

The material was whole blood, obtained in connection with sensitization to the hapten diphenylcyclopropenone (DPC). The chain links TRBV18 to TRBJ2-5; D may be TRBD1 (5 bases). The receptor was derived from a woman between 25 and 40 years old with alopecia areata. Some clones in this sample may be carry-over from other donors' samples. CDR3 DNA sequence: TGTGCCAGCTCACCACTTAATACGGCTACAGGCCAAGAGACCCAGTACTTC. The encoded protein is CASSPLNTATGQETQYF.